This paragraph reports one TCR beta chain. With 4 bases removed from V and 4 bases from J, the gap between germline ends came to 14 bases. The CDR3 extends over 15 amino acids. Germline V lookup: CDR1 MNHNS, CDR2 SASEGT. The repertoire was sequenced with immunoSEQ multiplex PCR; TCRdb's copy has only in-frame clones and lacks some. The data hold roughly 40,000 clones, with approximately 94% observed a single time. This record comes from a study of T cell changes during pregnancy in multiple sclerosis. The chain is built from TRBV6-1 and TRBJ1-3; no reliable D call. The sequencing used peripheral blood, collected in the third trimester of pregnancy. The receptor was isolated from a female donor with multiple sclerosis, enrolled in a pregnancy study. The CDR3 loop reads CASSVTGNRGNTIYF. DNA for the CDR3: TGTGCCAGCAGTGTTACCGGGAATCGAGGAAACACCATATATTTT.